This TCR beta chain was identified in a study of response to subunit inactivated influenza vaccine. CDR1 is ENHRY and CDR2 is SYGVKD in the germline V gene. This CDR3 region has 13 residues. V gave up 4 bases and J gave up 5 bases; unmatched junction bases: 2. This clonotype has a handful of counts. TCRdb re-derived calls from the RT-PCR reads in MiXCR, one entry per CDR3 protein. This table holds fewer than 550,000 distinct CDR3 sequences, roughly 27% found once. This receptor was identified in a man over 45 who received an inactivated influenza vaccine. Source: CD4+ T cells sorted from PBMCs, taken less than 6 days after vaccination. The chain links TRBV10-3 to TRBJ2-7; 10 bases align to TRBD2. The CDR3 spells CAISGLAGDEQYF. In DNA, the CDR3 is TGTGCCATCAGTGGACTAGCGGGTGACGAGCAGTACTTC.